This T cell receptor (beta chain) was observed in a study of beta chain features in type 1 diabetes. Deletions cut 4 bases from V and 4 bases from J, with 11 bases between. CDR1 and CDR2 (germline): GTSNPN, SVGIG (reference sequence). The CDR3 runs to 13 residues. Every isolated RNA sample was fully reverse transcribed, so sequencing captured expressed TCRB transcripts. The method was immunoSEQ multiplex PCR; TCRdb's version includes in-frame clones alone and lacks a portion of them. The profile shows some 300,000 clones, under 8.5% of them singletons. This clone has just a few counts. Antigen specificity is unknown. At the DNA level, this CDR3 is encoded by other sequences in the same sample as well. The study, taken as a whole, reports: Among patients, naive, central memory and Treg TCRB repertoires appeared more similar than among healthy donors.

The receptor was isolated from a woman aged 18-29 years in good health. The V and J genes are TRBV30 and TRBJ1-5, with a weak D call TRBD1 (5 bases). Sequencing was carried out using central memory CD4+ T cells from blood. The CDR3 here is CAWTRGGNQPQHF. In DNA form, the CDR3 reads TGTGCCTGGACGAGGGGAGGAAATCAGCCCCAGCATTTT.